This TCR beta chain appears in the sequencing data of a study of PD-1 blockade in classical Hodgkin lymphoma. Points from the study as a whole: CD4+ TCR diversity, unlike CD8+, rose significantly by C4D1. Complete responders possessed baseline diversity comparable to newly diagnosed patients. Newly diagnosed patients had baseline TCR diversity that was reportedly lower than that of healthy donors. Those starting nivolumab under 1 year post-ASCT were excluded.

Time point in this sample: cycle 4 day 1 (C4D1), after around six weeks of nivolumab. All the patients suffered relapse after autologous stem cell transplantation, and brentuximab vedotin exposure differed. V was pared by 5 bases and J by 4 bases, with 14 bases between. The CDR3 consists of 15 residues. Germline V gives CDR1 SNHLY, CDR2 FYNNEI. The count of this clone is one. Antigen specificity is unknown. Measured with immunoSEQ multiplex PCR; TCRdb has only the in-frame clones, and not every one. This sample has around 90,000 clones, with around 78% found just once. The sequencing used peripheral blood mononuclear cells (PBMCs), collected before the fourth cycle of nivolumab. The clonotype was recovered from a human donor with classical Hodgkin lymphoma. V and J are TRBV2 and TRBJ1-4; D is unresolved. The CDR3 loop is CASSPLEMSNEKLFF. In DNA form, the CDR3 reads TGTGCCAGCAGTCCCCTGGAAATGAGTAATGAAAAACTGTTTTTT. The full variable domain, in which reference TRBV2 and TRBJ1-4 provide the parts outside the CDR3, is EPEVTQTPSHQVTQMGQEVILRCVPISNHLYFYWYRQILGQKVEFLVSFYNNEISEKSEIFDDQFSVERPDGSNFTLKIRSTKLEDSAMYFCASSPLEMSNEKLFFGSGTQLSVL.